This T cell receptor (beta chain) was obtained from a study of shared clonotypes between healthy human individuals. As to this clone: Its antigen is still unknown.

Cells designated naive CD8 were CD45RO-negative and were positively selected for CCR7, with terminally differentiated effector memory CD45RA+ cells excluded. When replicate PCRs were run on sorted subsets, they used approximately 0.2 ug DNA, some 33,000 T cell genomes. Produced via immunoSEQ multiplex PCR; TCRdb's table is partial and in-frame only. The repertoire consists of some 2 million clones, with about 95% occurring once and the leading ten covering approximately 1%. Study-wide points: Investigators collected only blood, and repertoires in tissues likely differ. Compared with clonotypes that all four donors shared, non-shared clonotypes had lower generation probabilities. Of the naive CD4 clonotypes, around 5.2% were shared across a few donors.

The ends lost 0 bases at V and 7 bases at J; junction bases unmatched: 6. Looked up from germline, CDR1 is SGDLS and CDR2 is YYNGEE. CDR3 length: 14 amino acids. Sequencing was carried out using naive CD8+ T cells sorted from blood. This chain uses TRBV9 with TRBJ1-1; 7 bases line up with TRBD1. The clonotype originates from a man between 18 and 29 years old in good health. For the CDR3, the DNA is TGTGCCAGCAGCGTAGCTGGGCAGGGGGATGAAGCTTTCTTT. Encoded protein: CASSVAGQGDEAFF.